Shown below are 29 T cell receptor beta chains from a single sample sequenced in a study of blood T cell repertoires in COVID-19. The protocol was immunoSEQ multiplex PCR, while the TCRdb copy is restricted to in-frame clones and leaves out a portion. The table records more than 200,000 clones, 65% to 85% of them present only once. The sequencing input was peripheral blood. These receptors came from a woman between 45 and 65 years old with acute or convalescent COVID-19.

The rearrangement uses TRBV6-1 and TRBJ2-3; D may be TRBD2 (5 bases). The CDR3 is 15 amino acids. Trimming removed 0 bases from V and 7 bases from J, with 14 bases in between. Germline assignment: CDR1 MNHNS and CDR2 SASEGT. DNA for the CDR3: TGTGCCAGCAGTGAAGCGAAACGGGGTGGGAATACGCAGTATTTT. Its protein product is CASSEAKRGGNTQYF.

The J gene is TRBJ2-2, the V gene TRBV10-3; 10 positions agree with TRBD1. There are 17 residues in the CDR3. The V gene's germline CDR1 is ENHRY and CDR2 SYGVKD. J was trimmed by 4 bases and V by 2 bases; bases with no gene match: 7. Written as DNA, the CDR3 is TGTGCCATCAGTGAGACAGCCGGGACAGGGGCCACCGGGGAGCTGTTTTTT. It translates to CAISETAGTGATGELFF.

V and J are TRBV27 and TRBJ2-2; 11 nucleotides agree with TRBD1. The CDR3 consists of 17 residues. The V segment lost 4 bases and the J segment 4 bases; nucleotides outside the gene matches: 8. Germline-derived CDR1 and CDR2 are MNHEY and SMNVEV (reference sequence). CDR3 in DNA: TGTGCCAGCAGTTCGGACAGGGGGCAGGTGGGCACCGGGGAGCTGTTTTTT. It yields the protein CASSSDRGQVGTGELFF.

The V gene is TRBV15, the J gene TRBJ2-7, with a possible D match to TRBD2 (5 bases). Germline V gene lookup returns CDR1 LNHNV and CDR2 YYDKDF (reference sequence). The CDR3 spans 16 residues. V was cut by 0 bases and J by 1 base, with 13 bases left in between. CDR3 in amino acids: CATSRDLRGVSYEQYF. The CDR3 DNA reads TGTGCCACCAGCAGAGATCTTCGGGGAGTTTCCTACGAGCAGTACTTC.

The CDR3 bases are TGTGCCAGCAGCTGGGACTCCCGGGGACTGGGGTCCGGGGAGCTGTTTTTT. This translates into CASSWDSRGLGSGELFF. The chain recombines TRBV7-2 with TRBJ2-2, with D possibly matching TRBD2 (6 bases). The V gene's germline CDR1 is SGHTA and CDR2 FQGNSA. This CDR3 is 17 amino acids long. Trimming removed 4 bases at V and 6 bases at J, with 21 bases between.

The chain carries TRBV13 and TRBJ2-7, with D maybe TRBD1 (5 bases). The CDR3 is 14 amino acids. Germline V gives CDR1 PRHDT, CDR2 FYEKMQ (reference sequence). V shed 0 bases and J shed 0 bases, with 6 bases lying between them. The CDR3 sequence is CASSLGDTSYEQYF. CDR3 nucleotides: TGTGCCAGCAGCTTAGGGGACACCTCCTACGAGCAGTACTTC.

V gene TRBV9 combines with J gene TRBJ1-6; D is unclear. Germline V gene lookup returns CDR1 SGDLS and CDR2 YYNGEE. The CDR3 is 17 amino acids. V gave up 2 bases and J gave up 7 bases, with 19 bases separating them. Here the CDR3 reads CASSVRPSREKNSPLHF. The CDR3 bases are TGTGCCAGCAGCGTGCGACCTTCCCGGGAAAAAAATTCACCCCTCCACTTT.

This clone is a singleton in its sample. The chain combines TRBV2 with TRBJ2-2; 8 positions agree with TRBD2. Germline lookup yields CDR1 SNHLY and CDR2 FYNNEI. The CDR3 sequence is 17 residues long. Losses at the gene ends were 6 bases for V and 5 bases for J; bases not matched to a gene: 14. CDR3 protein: CASRGQGGLASTGELFF. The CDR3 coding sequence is TGTGCCAGCAGGGGGCAGGGAGGACTAGCCTCAACCGGGGAGCTGTTTTTT.

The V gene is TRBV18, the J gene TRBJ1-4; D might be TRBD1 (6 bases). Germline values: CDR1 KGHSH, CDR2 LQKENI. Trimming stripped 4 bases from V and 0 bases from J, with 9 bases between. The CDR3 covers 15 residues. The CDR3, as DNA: TGTGCCAGCTCACAACAGGGAGCAACTAATGAAAAACTGTTTTTT. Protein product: CASSQQGATNEKLFF.

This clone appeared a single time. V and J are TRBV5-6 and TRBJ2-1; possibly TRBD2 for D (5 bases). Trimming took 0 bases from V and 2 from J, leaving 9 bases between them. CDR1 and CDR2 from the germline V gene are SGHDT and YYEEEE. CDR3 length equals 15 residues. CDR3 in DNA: TGTGCCAGCAGCTTGGGAGGGAACCCCTACAATGAGCAGTTCTTC. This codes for CASSLGGNPYNEQFF.

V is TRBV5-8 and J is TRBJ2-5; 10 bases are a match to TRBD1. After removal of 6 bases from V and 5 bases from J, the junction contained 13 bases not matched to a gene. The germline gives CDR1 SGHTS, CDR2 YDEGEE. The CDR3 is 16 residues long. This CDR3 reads CASILPSGTGDETQYF. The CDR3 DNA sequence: TGTGCCAGCATCCTACCGTCCGGGACAGGGGATGAGACCCAGTACTTC.

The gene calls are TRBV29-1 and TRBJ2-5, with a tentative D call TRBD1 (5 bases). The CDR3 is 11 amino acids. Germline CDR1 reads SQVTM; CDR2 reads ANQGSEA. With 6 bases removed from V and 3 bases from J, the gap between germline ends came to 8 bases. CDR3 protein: CSVGPKETQYF. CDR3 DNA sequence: TGCAGCGTGGGGCCGAAAGAGACCCAGTACTTC.

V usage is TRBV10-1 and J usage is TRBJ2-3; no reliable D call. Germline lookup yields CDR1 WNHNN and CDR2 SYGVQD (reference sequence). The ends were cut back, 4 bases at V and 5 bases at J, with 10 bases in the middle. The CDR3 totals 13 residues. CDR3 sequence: CASSGPPVDTQYF. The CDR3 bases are TGCGCCAGCAGTGGGCCACCAGTAGATACGCAGTATTTT.

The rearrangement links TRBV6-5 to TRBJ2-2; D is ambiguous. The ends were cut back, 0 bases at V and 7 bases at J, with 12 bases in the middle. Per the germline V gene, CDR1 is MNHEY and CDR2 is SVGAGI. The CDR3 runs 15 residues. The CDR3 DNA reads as TGTGCCAGCAGTTACTCGAGAAATGTCTACGGGGAGCTGTTTTTT. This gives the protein CASSYSRNVYGELFF.

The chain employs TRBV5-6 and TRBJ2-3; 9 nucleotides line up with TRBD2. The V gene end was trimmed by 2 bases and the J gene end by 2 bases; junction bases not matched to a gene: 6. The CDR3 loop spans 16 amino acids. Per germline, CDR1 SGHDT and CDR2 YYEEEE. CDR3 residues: CASSFPSGTTTDTQYF. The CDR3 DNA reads TGTGCCAGCAGCTTCCCTAGCGGGACCACCACAGATACGCAGTATTTT.

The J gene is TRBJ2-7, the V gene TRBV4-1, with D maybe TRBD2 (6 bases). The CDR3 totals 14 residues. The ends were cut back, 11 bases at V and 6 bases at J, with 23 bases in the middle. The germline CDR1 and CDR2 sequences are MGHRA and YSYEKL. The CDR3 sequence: CAPRETFGGSEQYF. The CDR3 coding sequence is TGCGCCCCCCGTGAGACTTTCGGGGGAAGCGAGCAGTACTTC.

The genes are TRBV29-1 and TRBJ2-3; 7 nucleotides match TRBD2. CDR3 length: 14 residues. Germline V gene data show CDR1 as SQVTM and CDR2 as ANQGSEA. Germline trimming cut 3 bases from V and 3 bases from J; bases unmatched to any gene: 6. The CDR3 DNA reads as TGCAGCGTTGACCCTAGCGGTGCGACAGATACGCAGTATTTT. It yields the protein CSVDPSGATDTQYF.

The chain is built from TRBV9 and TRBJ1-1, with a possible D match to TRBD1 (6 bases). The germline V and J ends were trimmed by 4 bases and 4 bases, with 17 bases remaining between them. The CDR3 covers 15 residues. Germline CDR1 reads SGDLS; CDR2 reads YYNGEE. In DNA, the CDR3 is TGTGCCAGCAGCTTGACTTGGACAGTTTCCACTGAAGCTTTCTTT. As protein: CASSLTWTVSTEAFF. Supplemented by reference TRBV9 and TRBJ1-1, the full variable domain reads DSGVTQTPKHLITATGQRVTLRCSPRSGDLSVYWYQQSLDQGLQFLIQYYNGEERAKGNILERFSAQQFPDLHSELNLSSLELGDSALYFCASSLTWTVSTEAFFGQGTRLTVV.

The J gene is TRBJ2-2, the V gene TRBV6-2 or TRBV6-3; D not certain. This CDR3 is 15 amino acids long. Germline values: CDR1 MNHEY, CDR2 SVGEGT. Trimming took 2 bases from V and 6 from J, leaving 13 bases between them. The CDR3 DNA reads TGTGCCAGCAGTTACATCGACAATCGGTCCGGGGAGCTGTTTTTT. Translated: CASSYIDNRSGELFF.

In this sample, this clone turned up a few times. Here the CDR3 DNA reads TGTGCCAGCAGCCAAGAGGGACTCAATCAGCCCCAGCATTTT. This encodes CASSQEGLNQPQHF. The V gene is TRBV6-5, the J gene TRBJ1-5; TRBD1 is a possible D gene (5 bases). The V end was cut by 6 bases, the J end by 3 bases, with 12 bases between. The CDR3 is 14 amino acids. Per the germline V gene, CDR1 is MNHEY and CDR2 is SVGAGI.

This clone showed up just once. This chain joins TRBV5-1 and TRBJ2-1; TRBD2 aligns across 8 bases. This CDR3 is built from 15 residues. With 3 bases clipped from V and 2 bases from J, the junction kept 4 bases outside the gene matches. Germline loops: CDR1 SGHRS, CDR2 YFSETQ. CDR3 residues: CASSSGGQTYNEQFF. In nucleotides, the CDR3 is TGCGCCAGCAGCTCGGGAGGGCAGACCTACAATGAGCAGTTCTTC.

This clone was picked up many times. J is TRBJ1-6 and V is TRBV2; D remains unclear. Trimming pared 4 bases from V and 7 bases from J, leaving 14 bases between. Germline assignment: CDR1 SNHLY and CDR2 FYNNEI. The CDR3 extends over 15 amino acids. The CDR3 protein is CASSGGAAFNSPLHF. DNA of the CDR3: TGTGCCAGCAGTGGAGGCGCAGCCTTCAATTCACCCCTCCACTTT.

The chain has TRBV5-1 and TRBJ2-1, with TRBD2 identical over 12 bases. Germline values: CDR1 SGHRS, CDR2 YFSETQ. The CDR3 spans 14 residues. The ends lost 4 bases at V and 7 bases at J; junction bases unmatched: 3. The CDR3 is CASSGTSGHNEQFF. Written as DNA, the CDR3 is TGCGCCAGCAGCGGGACTAGCGGGCATAATGAGCAGTTCTTC.

The CDR3 loop is CASIGQPPLSGELFF. The CDR3 DNA is TGTGCCAGCATAGGACAGCCCCCTCTTTCCGGGGAGCTGTTTTTT. This rearrangement joins TRBV7-9 to TRBJ2-2; tentatively, D is TRBD1 (6 bases). V gave up 7 bases and J gave up 6 bases, with 18 bases separating them. CDR1 SEHNR and CDR2 FQNEAQ come from the germline V gene (reference sequence). The CDR3 covers 15 residues.

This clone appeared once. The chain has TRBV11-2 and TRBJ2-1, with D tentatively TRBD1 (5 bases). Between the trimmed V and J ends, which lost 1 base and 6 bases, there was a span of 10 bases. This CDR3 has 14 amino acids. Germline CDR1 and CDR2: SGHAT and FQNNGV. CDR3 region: CASSLVNQGNEQFF. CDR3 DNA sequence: TGTGCCAGCAGCTTAGTAAACCAGGGCAATGAGCAGTTCTTC.

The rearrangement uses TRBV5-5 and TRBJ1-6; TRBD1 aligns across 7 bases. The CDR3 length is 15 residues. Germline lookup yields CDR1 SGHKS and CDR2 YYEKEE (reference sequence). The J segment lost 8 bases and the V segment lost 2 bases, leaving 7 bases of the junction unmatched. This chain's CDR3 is CASSFLVRGDSPLHF. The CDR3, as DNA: TGTGCCAGCAGCTTTCTAGTCAGGGGGGATTCACCCCTCCACTTT.

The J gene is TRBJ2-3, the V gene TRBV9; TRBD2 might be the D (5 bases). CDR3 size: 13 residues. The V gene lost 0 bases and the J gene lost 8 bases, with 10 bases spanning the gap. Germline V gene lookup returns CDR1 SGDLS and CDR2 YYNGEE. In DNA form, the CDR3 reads TGTGCCAGCAGCGTAGCGAGCGAGGGTACGCAGTATTTT. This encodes CASSVASEGTQYF.

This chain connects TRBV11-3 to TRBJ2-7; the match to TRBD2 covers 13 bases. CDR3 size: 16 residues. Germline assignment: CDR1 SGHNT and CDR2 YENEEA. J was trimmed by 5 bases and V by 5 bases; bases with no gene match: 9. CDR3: CASSPSGLAGLHEQYF. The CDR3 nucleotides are TGTGCCAGCAGCCCCTCGGGACTAGCGGGACTTCACGAGCAGTACTTC.

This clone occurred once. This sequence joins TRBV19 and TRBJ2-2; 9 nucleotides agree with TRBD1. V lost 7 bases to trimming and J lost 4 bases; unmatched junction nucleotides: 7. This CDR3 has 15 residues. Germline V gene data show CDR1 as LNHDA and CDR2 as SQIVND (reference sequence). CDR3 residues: CASTHGTGRTGELFF. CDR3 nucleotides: TGTGCCAGTACCCATGGGACAGGGCGCACCGGGGAGCTGTTTTTT.